These T cell receptor beta chains were read from a single sample in a study of identical twins. TCRdb used MiXCR to reprocess the 5' RACE reads, holding one entry per CDR3 protein. The data show 1.5 million to 2 million distinct CDR3 sequences, with 25% to 35% seen just once and approximately 0.25% held by the top ten. The source material was cord blood. These receptors were obtained from a newborn girl in good health. CDR3s include the opening cysteine and the closing phenylalanine or tryptophan. The D gene is left open where the match is weak. Clone sizes are given selectively: once, few, many, or a class where the clone is expanded.

size: few
J: TRBJ2-1
V: TRBV7-2
length: 16
D: TRBD2
DNA: TGTGCCAGCAGCTTATTCGGGACTAGTAGCCCTCATGAGCAGTTCTTC
CDR3: CASSLFGTSSPHEQFF

size: once
J: TRBJ2-4
V: TRBV3-1
length: 14
D: .
DNA: TGTGCCAGCAGCCAAGCGGGGGTCAAAAACATTCAGTACTTC
CDR3: CASSQAGVKNIQYF

size: few
J: TRBJ2-7
V: TRBV15
length: 15
D: TRBD1
DNA: TGTGCCACCAGCAGGGATGGACAGGCATACAATGAGCAGTACTTC
CDR3: CATSRDGQAYNEQYF

size: few
J: TRBJ2-3
V: TRBV6-2/TRBV6-3
length: 13
D: TRBD2
DNA: TGTGCCAGCAGTTCGGGACTATCTGGACGTTTGTATTTT
CDR3: CASSSGLSGRLYF

size: .
J: TRBJ1-4
V: TRBV7-2
length: 14
D: TRBD1
DNA: TGTGCCAGCAGCTCCAGGGGGCTTAATGAAAAACTGTTTTTT
CDR3: CASSSRGLNEKLFF

size: .
J: TRBJ2-7
V: TRBV12-3/TRBV12-4
length: 14
D: .
DNA: TGTGCCAGCACGTTTGCAGACCCACTCAATGAGCAGTACTTC
CDR3: CASTFADPLNEQYF

size: .
J: TRBJ2-5
V: TRBV9
length: 13
D: .
DNA: TGTGCCAGCAGCGTGACCCCGGCGGAGACCCAGTACTTC
CDR3: CASSVTPAETQYF

size: .
J: TRBJ2-1
V: TRBV6-7
length: 17
D: TRBD2
DNA: TGTGCCAGCAGTACACCCGGGACTAGCGGGCTGTACAATGAGCAGTTCTTC
CDR3: CASSTPGTSGLYNEQFF

size: .
J: TRBJ1-6
V: TRBV5-1
length: 16
D: .
DNA: TGCGCCAGCAGCGCGACAGCCTACTCCTATAATTCACCCCTCCACTTT
CDR3: CASSATAYSYNSPLHF

size: few
J: TRBJ2-7
V: TRBV4-2
length: 17
D: TRBD2
DNA: TGTGCCAGCAGCCAAGATCGGCGAGCGGGGGAAGCCTACGAGCAGTACTTC
CDR3: CASSQDRRAGEAYEQYF